Listed here are 22 T cell receptor beta chains from one sample, sequenced in a study of neurological immune-mediated disorders. Using its own MiXCR run on the 5' RACE reads, TCRdb lists one record per CDR3 protein. The sample contains tens of thousands of distinct CDR3 sequences, about 9.7% of which appear only once. The sequencing sample was made of PBMCs. Source of these receptors: a man in his fifties or sixties in good health.

This clonotype has more than one count but fewer than ten. This chain joins TRBV7-9 and TRBJ1-2; tentatively, D is TRBD1 (5 bases). This CDR3 is 16 amino acids long. Between the trimmed V and J ends, which lost 1 base and 4 bases, there was a span of 16 bases. CDR1 is SEHNR and CDR2 is FQNEAQ in the germline V gene (reference sequence). In DNA, the CDR3 is TGTGCCAGCAGCTTAGACAGGCCAACGGAAAGCTATGGCTACACCTTC. It specifies CASSLDRPTESYGYTF. The full variable domain, with the rest looked up from reference TRBV7-9 and TRBJ1-2, is DTGVSQNPRHKITKRGQNVTFRCDPISEHNRLYWYRQTLGQGPEFLTYFQNEAQLEKSRLLSDRFSAERPKGSFSTLEIQRTEQGDSAMYLCASSLDRPTESYGYTFGSGTRLTVV.

This clonotype has at least ten counts. The rearrangement joins TRBV3-1 to TRBJ2-3, with 13 bases matching TRBD2. V shed 6 bases and J 2 bases; nucleotides not matched to a gene: 5. Germline-derived CDR1 and CDR2 are LGHDT and YNNKEL (reference sequence). The CDR3 extends over 16 amino acids. The CDR3 DNA reads as TGTGCCAGCAGACCGGGACTAGCGGGAAACACAGATACGCAGTATTTT. This codes for CASRPGLAGNTDTQYF.

This clonotype was detected a few times. This chain links TRBV5-1 with TRBJ2-5, with D unresolved. V was cut by 4 bases and J by 2 bases, with 12 bases left in between. Germline values: CDR1 SGHRS, CDR2 YFSETQ. The CDR3 runs to 14 residues. For the CDR3, the DNA is TGCGCCAGCAGCGTGCCGGAAGGTCAAGAGACCCAGTACTTC. Its translation: CASSVPEGQETQYF. Variable domain in full (rest from reference TRBV5-1 and TRBJ2-5): KAGVTQTPRYLIKTRGQQVTLSCSPISGHRSVSWYQQTPGQGLQFLFEYFSETQRNKGNFPGRFSGRQFSNSRSEMNVSTLELGDSALYLCASSVPEGQETQYFGPGTRLLVL.

Many counts were recorded for this clonotype. The genes are TRBV5-1 and TRBJ2-5; D is unclear. CDR1 and CDR2 (germline): SGHRS, YFSETQ. V dropped 1 base and J dropped 2 bases, with 9 bases sitting between them. The CDR3 runs 14 residues. The DNA of the CDR3 is TGCGCCAGCAGCTTGTACAGCCAACAAGAGACCCAGTACTTC. This gives the protein CASSLYSQQETQYF. Complete variable domain (other parts from reference TRBV5-1 and TRBJ2-5): KAGVTQTPRYLIKTRGQQVTLSCSPISGHRSVSWYQQTPGQGLQFLFEYFSETQRNKGNFPGRFSGRQFSNSRSEMNVSTLELGDSALYLCASSLYSQQETQYFGPGTRLLVL.

This clonotype appeared a few times. This rearrangement joins TRBV28 to TRBJ2-1, with D possibly matching TRBD1 (5 bases). The CDR3 loop spans 14 amino acids. Germline V gene sequence: CDR1 MDHEN, CDR2 SYDVKM. V was clipped by 4 bases and J by 8 bases, with 15 bases between them. DNA of the CDR3: TGTGCCAGCAGTTGGGGTGGGGCCCTCTATGAGCAGTTCTTC. Translated: CASSWGGALYEQFF.

The chain uses TRBV20-1 and TRBJ2-1; D not resolved. Germline V gene data show CDR1 as DFQATT and CDR2 as SNEGSKA (reference sequence). Deletions cut 8 bases from V and 6 bases from J, with 20 bases between. The CDR3 consists of 14 residues. CDR3 coding DNA: TGCAGTACCCCGGAGAGGCGATCGTTCAATGAGCAGTTCTTC. The encoded protein is CSTPERRSFNEQFF.

This clonotype appeared many times. The chain links TRBV7-2 to TRBJ2-3; 7 bases fit TRBD2. The CDR3 contains 14 residues. CDR1 is SGHTA, CDR2 FQGNSA, per germline. J lost 6 bases, V lost 1 base, and 4 bases had no gene match. This CDR3 is CASSLGLAFDTQYF. CDR3 DNA: TGTGCCAGCAGCTTAGGACTAGCCTTCGATACGCAGTATTTT.

This clonotype has at least ten counts. The rearrangement uses TRBV7-2 and TRBJ1-2; a weak D match, TRBD1 (5 bases). Trimming took off 1 base at V and 4 bases at J, with 10 bases between the two ends. Germline assignment: CDR1 SGHTA and CDR2 FQGNSA. The CDR3 runs 14 residues. CDR3 bases: TGTGCCAGCAGCTTAGGTGGGGCTGGCTATGGCTACACCTTC. Translation gives CASSLGGAGYGYTF.

This clonotype appeared many times. CDR3 sequence (DNA): TGTGCCAGCAGTTACAAAAAGGTCGAGCAGTACTTC. This sequence encodes CASSYKKVEQYF. V usage is TRBV6-2 or TRBV6-3 and J usage is TRBJ2-7; no reliable D call. The germline V gene encodes CDR1 MNHEY and CDR2 SVGEGT. The V end lost 2 bases, the J end lost 6 bases, and 8 bases lay between the germline ends. The CDR3 is made up of 12 amino acids.

This clonotype has a count of ten or more. The chain uses TRBV27 and TRBJ1-6; 8 bases are shared with TRBD1. J was trimmed by 7 bases and V by 4 bases; bases with no gene match: 3. The CDR3 totals 14 residues. Germline V lookup: CDR1 MNHEY, CDR2 SMNVEV (reference sequence). In DNA form, the CDR3 reads TGTGCCAGCAGTTCGAGGGACAGGAATTCACCCCTCCACTTT. This gives the protein CASSSRDRNSPLHF.

Concerning this clonotype itself: One end of the junction does not line up with germline, which may come from a read error. The V gene is TRBV29-1, the J gene TRBJ2-2; TRBD1 matches at 9 bases. Germline V gene lookup returns CDR1 SQVTM and CDR2 ANQGSEA. The CDR3 is 13 residues long. The CDR3 coding sequence is TGCAGCGCGGGACAGGGAAGGACCGTGGAGCTGTTTTTT. Its translation: CSAGQGRTVELFF.

This clonotype was detected many times. This CDR3 is CASSLETGVNEQFF. For the CDR3, the DNA is TGTGCCAGCAGCTTAGAGACAGGGGTTAATGAGCAGTTCTTC. The genes are TRBV11-2 and TRBJ2-1; 8 bases fit TRBD1. The V gene end was trimmed by 0 bases and the J gene end by 7 bases; junction bases not matched to a gene: 2. CDR1 and CDR2 (germline): SGHAT, FQNNGV. CDR3 length: 14 amino acids.

This clonotype was observed at least ten times. The gene calls are TRBV12-3 or TRBV12-4 and TRBJ2-3; TRBD1 matches at 7 bases. Losses at the gene ends were 4 bases for V and 4 bases for J; bases not matched to a gene: 5. This CDR3 spans 14 amino acids. The CDR3 DNA reads TGTGCCAGCAGTTACGGACAGGTCCCAGATACGCAGTATTTT. Encoded protein: CASSYGQVPDTQYF.

This clonotype occurred many times. The chain is built from TRBV5-1 and TRBJ1-2, with D maybe TRBD1 (5 bases). Germline V gene lookup returns CDR1 SGHRS and CDR2 YFSETQ. Trimming took off 4 bases at V and 0 bases at J, with 19 bases between the two ends. This CDR3 is built from 17 residues. Written as DNA, the CDR3 is TGCGCCAGCAGCCCAGCAGGTGGGGCAGGTGCTAACTATGGCTACACCTTC. Protein sequence: CASSPAGGAGANYGYTF.

Many counts were recorded for this clonotype. This chain connects TRBV20-1 to TRBJ2-1, with TRBD1 identical over 12 bases. The V gene end was trimmed by 3 bases and the J gene end by 4 bases; junction bases not matched to a gene: 7. CDR1 and CDR2 from the germline V gene are DFQATT and SNEGSKA (reference sequence). This CDR3 spans 16 amino acids. CDR3 residues: CSASLLGQGAYNEQFF. DNA of the CDR3: TGCAGTGCTAGTCTGTTGGGACAGGGGGCTTACAATGAGCAGTTCTTC.

This clonotype appeared many times. The CDR3 DNA sequence: TGTGCCAGCAGCCTGATGGGTGCTGGAAACACCATATATTTT. The encoded protein is CASSLMGAGNTIYF. The rearrangement uses TRBV7-2 and TRBJ1-3, with D unresolved. V lost 5 bases, J lost 2 bases, and 10 bases lay in between. Germline assignment: CDR1 SGHTA and CDR2 FQGNSA. This CDR3 is 14 amino acids long.

This clonotype was counted at least ten times. The chain has TRBV2 and TRBJ2-1, with D perhaps given as TRBD1 or TRBD2 (5 bases each). Trimming shortened V by 8 bases and J by 2 bases, and 16 bases separated the two germline ends. The CDR3 runs to 15 residues. Looked up from germline, CDR1 is SNHLY and CDR2 is FYNNEI. CDR3 sequence reads: CASSRGEPPYNEQFF. The CDR3 coding sequence is TGTGCCAGCTCTCGAGGGGAGCCCCCCTACAATGAGCAGTTCTTC.

This clonotype occurred many times. The CDR3 sequence is CASSRARDQPQHF. CDR3 bases: TGTGCCAGCTCACGGGCGCGCGATCAGCCCCAGCATTTT. The chain recombines TRBV18 with TRBJ1-5; D uncertain. Per germline, CDR1 KGHSH and CDR2 LQKENI. The ends were cut back, 4 bases at V and 5 bases at J, with 9 bases in the middle. This CDR3 has 13 amino acids.

This clonotype was recorded many times. The rearrangement links TRBV7-9 to TRBJ2-1, with 8 bases identical to TRBD2. With 5 bases clipped from V and 3 bases from J, the junction kept 6 bases outside the gene matches. Germline V CDR1 and CDR2: SEHNR, FQNEAQ (reference sequence). The CDR3 has 15 amino acids. The chain's CDR3 is CASSPTGGNYNEQFF. The DNA of the CDR3 is TGTGCCAGCAGCCCAACGGGGGGGAACTACAATGAGCAGTTCTTC.

This clonotype was counted ten times or more. This chain connects TRBV14 to TRBJ2-1; D tentatively reads TRBD1 or TRBD2 (5 bases each). This CDR3 is 15 amino acids long. The germline V gene encodes CDR1 SGHDN and CDR2 FVKESK. With 2 bases removed from V and 5 bases from J, the gap between germline ends came to 13 bases. The CDR3 here is CASSQRVRDDNEQFF. The CDR3 nucleotides read TGTGCCAGCAGCCAACGTGTCCGGGACGACAATGAGCAGTTCTTC. Drawing the rest from reference TRBV14 and TRBJ2-1, the complete variable domain is EAGVTQFPSHSVIEKGQTVTLRCDPISGHDNLYWYRRVMGKEIKFLLHFVKESKQDESGMPNNRFLAERTGGTYSTLKVQPAELEDSGVYFCASSQRVRDDNEQFFGPGTRLTVL.

This clonotype was counted ten times or more. The chain has TRBV2 and TRBJ1-5; perhaps TRBD1 as D (6 bases). V was trimmed by 2 bases and J by 3 bases, leaving 11 bases between them. Germline assignment: CDR1 SNHLY and CDR2 FYNNEI. This CDR3 spans 15 amino acids. DNA for the CDR3: TGTGCCAGCAGTGAATTGGACAGCGTCAATCAGCCCCAGCATTTT. Translating gives CASSELDSVNQPQHF.

This clonotype was observed at least ten times. The chain is built from TRBV15 and TRBJ2-1, with TRBD2 identical over 10 bases. J was trimmed by 8 bases and V by 2 bases; bases with no gene match: 3. Per germline, CDR1 LNHNV and CDR2 YYDKDF (reference sequence). This CDR3 contains 14 residues. The CDR3 DNA follows: TGTGCCACCAGCAGACCCGGGACTAGCGATGAGCAGTTCTTC. This encodes CATSRPGTSDEQFF.